This T cell receptor (beta chain) is drawn from a study of shared clonotypes between healthy human individuals. Turning to the study itself: Donors had three CD4 naive, three CD4 memory, two CD8 naive and one CD8 memory plate apiece.

Replicate sorted-subset PCRs were loaded with roughly 200 ng DNA, 29,000 or so T cell genomes. Libraries were prepared by immunoSEQ multiplex PCR; TCRdb keeps only in-frame clonotypes and omits some of them. The repertoire has about 1 million clones, 70% to 80% of them found once; the top ten carry approximately 1.5%. V dropped 0 bases and J dropped 5; count of bases not matched to a gene: 8. CDR3 length: 17 residues. Germline CDR1 is SGHRS and CDR2 is YFSETQ. V is TRBV5-1 and J is TRBJ2-5; 12 bases are shared with TRBD2. What was sequenced was memory CD4+ T cells sorted from blood. The subset denotes: CD45RA-negative fraction. The clonotype comes from a man aged 18 to 29 in good health. In DNA form, the CDR3 reads TGCGCCAGCAGCTTGGCCGTGACTAGCGGGGGATGGGAGACCCAGTACTTC. Translated: CASSLAVTSGGWETQYF.